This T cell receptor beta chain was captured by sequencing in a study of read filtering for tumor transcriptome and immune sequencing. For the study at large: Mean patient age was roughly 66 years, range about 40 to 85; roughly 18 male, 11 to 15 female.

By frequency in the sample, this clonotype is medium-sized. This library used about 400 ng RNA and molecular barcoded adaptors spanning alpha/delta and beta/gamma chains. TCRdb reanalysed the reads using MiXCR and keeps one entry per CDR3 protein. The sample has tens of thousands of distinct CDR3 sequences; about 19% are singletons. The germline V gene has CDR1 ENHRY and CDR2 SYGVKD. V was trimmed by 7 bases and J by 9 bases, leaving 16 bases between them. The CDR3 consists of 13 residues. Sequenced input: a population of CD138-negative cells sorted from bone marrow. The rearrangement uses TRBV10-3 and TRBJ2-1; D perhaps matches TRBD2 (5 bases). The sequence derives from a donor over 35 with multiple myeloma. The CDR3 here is CAINPSGFAEQFF. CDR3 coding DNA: TGTGCCATCAACCCGTCGGGGTTCGCTGAGCAGTTCTTC.